Each of the 8 T cell receptor beta chains below was sequenced from the same sample in a study of shared clonotypes between healthy human individuals. Terminally differentiated effector memory CD45RA+ cells were left out of the naive CD8 fraction, which was CD45RO-negative and positively selected for CCR7. Sequencing used immunoSEQ multiplex PCR; TCRdb keeps in-frame clones, though not all of them. The table includes about 2.1 million clones, about 93% detected once. Sequencing input: naive CD8+ T cells from PBMCs. The receptors were sampled from a man aged 18 to 30 in good health. Some clones in this sample may be carry-over from other donors' samples.

V is TRBV18 and J is TRBJ2-7; 8 bases line up with TRBD1. This CDR3 is built from 15 residues. Trimming cost V 3 bases and J 5 bases; bases outside gene matches: 9. Looked up from germline, CDR1 is KGHSH and CDR2 is LQKENI. CDR3 sequence (DNA): TGTGCCAGCTCACCTAGGACAGGGAGTTTGGACGAGCAGTACTTC. Its protein product is CASSPRTGSLDEQYF.

This clone was recorded only once. The chain couples TRBV4-1 to TRBJ1-2; TRBD1 is a possible D gene (6 bases). V was trimmed by 2 bases and J by 4 bases, leaving 20 bases between them. Per the germline V gene, CDR1 is MGHRA and CDR2 is YSYEKL. This CDR3 is built from 17 residues. The CDR3 bases are TGCGCCAGCAGCCAAAAAAGGACAGAAGGTCTCGGCTATGGCTACACCTTC. It specifies CASSQKRTEGLGYGYTF.

This clone was counted once. One end of the junction is discordant with germline, which a read error may explain. The rearrangement links TRBV4-1 to TRBJ1-1; TRBD1 might be the D (5 bases). Germline V gives CDR1 MGHRA, CDR2 YSYEKL. This CDR3 is built from 11 residues. CDR3 sequence (DNA): TGTGCCAGCAGCCAAGTGGGCAGGGTGTTCTTT. Translating it yields CASSQVGRVFF.

The chain has TRBV7-2 and TRBJ2-3; 8 nucleotides line up with TRBD2. The trim removed 3 bases at V and 5 bases at J, leaving 16 bases unmatched. Germline V gives CDR1 SGHTA, CDR2 FQGNSA. CDR3 size: 18 residues. CDR3 bases: TGTGCCAGCAGCTTCCCCGGAGCGACTAGCGTAGGGATAGATACGCAGTATTTT. This codes for CASSFPGATSVGIDTQYF.

V usage is TRBV11-2 and J usage is TRBJ2-5; D may match TRBD1 or TRBD2 (5 bases each). Trimming cost V 5 bases and J 9 bases, with 16 bases left between them. This CDR3 has 13 residues. Germline CDR1 is SGHAT and CDR2 is FQNNGV. CDR3 in DNA: TGTGCCAGCAGCCCACCCATACAGGAGGCCCAGTACTTC. This gives the protein CASSPPIQEAQYF.

The gene calls are TRBV27 and TRBJ2-2, with TRBD1 matching over 7 bases. V trimming: 6 bases; J trimming: 1 base; junction bases outside the gene matches: 5. Germline V gene data show CDR1 as MNHEY and CDR2 as SMNVEV (reference sequence). The CDR3 covers 15 residues. CDR3 sequence: CASSTRTGNTGELFF. DNA for the CDR3: TGTGCCAGCAGCACTAGGACAGGGAACACCGGGGAGCTGTTTTTT.

The CDR3 bases are TGTGCCAGCAGCACTAGCGGGAGATTAAACAATGAGCAGTTCTTC. This codes for CASSTSGRLNNEQFF. This chain joins TRBV7-2 and TRBJ2-1, with 11 bases fitting TRBD2. Trimming took 5 bases from V and 5 from J; bases not matched to a gene: 5. The CDR3 spans 15 residues. Germline lookup yields CDR1 SGHTA and CDR2 FQGNSA.

The chain is built from TRBV6-6 and TRBJ2-3; D not resolved. Trimming shortened V by 0 bases and J by 1 base, and 11 bases separated the two germline ends. There are 16 residues in the CDR3. Germline CDR1 is MNHNY and CDR2 is SVGAGI (reference sequence). As DNA, the CDR3 is TGTGCCAGCAGTTACTCGTGGGGTGATGGCACAGATACGCAGTATTTT. It is translated as CASSYSWGDGTDTQYF.